This T cell receptor (beta chain) emerged from a study of early T cells in non-severe SARS-CoV-2 infection. Whole-study results and caveats: Private and CD4 specificities were missed by VDJdb matching, skewed to anti-spike CD8.

The ends lost 5 bases at V and 4 bases at J; junction bases unmatched: 5. Germline values: CDR1 SGHVS, CDR2 FNYEAQ. This CDR3 region has 14 residues. This clonotype appeared many times. What it recognizes is unknown. Separate cDNA molecules each had unique molecular identifiers attached to them. TCRdb recomputed calls from the 5' RACE reads with MiXCR, one row per CDR3 protein. Counted here are under 70,000 distinct CDR3 sequences, roughly an eighth occurring once; the ten biggest clones make up about a tenth. V usage is TRBV7-6 and J usage is TRBJ1-5; TRBD1 aligns across 7 bases. The sequence was obtained from an adult who was a healthcare worker with PCR-confirmed SARS-CoV-2 infection or an uninfected control (not recorded which). Sequenced material: whole blood, taken at baseline. The CDR3 here is CASSLQGPNQPQHF. The CDR3, as DNA: TGTGCCAGCAGCCTACAGGGGCCAAATCAGCCCCAGCATTTT.